These 8 T cell receptor beta chains were sequenced from one sample in a study of blood T cell repertoires in COVID-19. The data were produced by immunoSEQ multiplex PCR, yet TCRdb's version contains in-frame clones alone and is incomplete. The sample includes around 100,000 clones, around 83% seen only once; the top ten take approximately 1.5%. Input material: peripheral blood. The receptors derive from a man aged 40-49 years with acute or convalescent COVID-19.

This clone was counted a single time. This chain connects TRBV5-1 to TRBJ2-2; D possibly corresponds to TRBD2 (6 bases). Germline-derived CDR1 and CDR2 are SGHRS and YFSETQ. V was pared by 7 bases and J by 6 bases, with 13 bases between. This CDR3 is 13 amino acids long. The CDR3: CASRGSDAGELFF. The CDR3 DNA reads TGCGCCAGCCGGGGGTCCGACGCCGGGGAGCTGTTTTTT.

This chain uses TRBV4-3 with TRBJ2-1, with 9 bases that match TRBD2. V lost 0 bases to trimming and J lost 5 bases; unmatched junction nucleotides: 5. The CDR3 is 16 amino acids. Germline V gene lookup returns CDR1 LGHNA and CDR2 YSLEER. The CDR3 reads CASSQDSGGENNEQFF. As DNA, the CDR3 is TGCGCCAGCAGCCAAGATAGCGGGGGAGAGAACAATGAGCAGTTCTTC.

The genes are TRBV6-5 and TRBJ2-3; 9 nucleotides agree with TRBD2. Germline V gene lookup returns CDR1 MNHEY and CDR2 SVGAGI. CDR3 length: 15 amino acids. The V and J ends lost 11 bases and 3 bases, in that order; junction bases with no gene match: 12. In DNA, the CDR3 is TGTGCCGGCGCTCCTCTAGCGGGGTCGACAGATACGCAGTATTTT. Encoded protein: CAGAPLAGSTDTQYF.

The rearrangement joins TRBV29-1 to TRBJ2-3; 11 nucleotides line up with TRBD2. Looked up from germline, CDR1 is SQVTM and CDR2 is ANQGSEA. The CDR3 sequence is 14 residues long. V was pared by 5 bases and J by 2 bases, with 3 bases of the junction left unmatched. The CDR3 DNA sequence: TGCAGCGTTACACTAGCGGGGGACACAGATACGCAGTATTTT. This sequence encodes CSVTLAGDTDTQYF.

The chain combines TRBV4-3 with TRBJ1-2, with D unclear. CDR1 is LGHNA and CDR2 is YSLEER in the germline V gene. CDR3 size: 15 residues. Trimming shortened V by 0 bases and J by 7 bases, and 15 bases separated the two germline ends. CDR3 loop: CASSQELGLSGGYTF. CDR3 bases: TGCGCCAGCAGCCAAGAGTTGGGTTTATCGGGTGGCTACACCTTC.

Here the CDR3 DNA reads TGTGCCAGCAGTGTGGGCAGGGAAGAGACCCAGTACTTC. It is translated as CASSVGREETQYF. The genes are TRBV2 and TRBJ2-5; perhaps TRBD1 as D (5 bases). Germline assignment: CDR1 SNHLY and CDR2 FYNNEI. CDR3 length equals 13 residues. V lost 4 bases and J lost 3, with 9 bases in between. Filled out from reference TRBV2 and TRBJ2-5, the complete variable domain reads EPEVTQTPSHQVTQMGQEVILRCVPISNHLYFYWYRQILGQKVEFLVSFYNNEISEKSEIFDDQFSVERPDGSNFTLKIRSTKLEDSAMYFCASSVGREETQYFGPGTRLLVL.

The V gene is TRBV5-8, the J gene TRBJ2-4; the match to TRBD2 covers 7 bases. CDR3 length: 11 amino acids. The V and J ends lost 3 bases and 14 bases, in that order; junction bases with no gene match: 5. Germline V CDR1 and CDR2: SGHTS, YDEGEE. CDR3 in DNA: TGTGCCAGCAGCTGGGGGGGGATTGAGTACTTC. It is translated as CASSWGGIEYF.

The chain combines TRBV15 with TRBJ1-5; no firm D call. Germline-derived CDR1 and CDR2 are LNHNV and YYDKDF (reference sequence). The CDR3 runs 13 residues. Between the trimmed V and J ends, which lost 5 bases and 4 bases, there was a span of 9 bases. The CDR3 DNA sequence: TGTGCCACCAGCCCCTACCTGAATCAGCCCCAGCATTTT. It specifies CATSPYLNQPQHF.